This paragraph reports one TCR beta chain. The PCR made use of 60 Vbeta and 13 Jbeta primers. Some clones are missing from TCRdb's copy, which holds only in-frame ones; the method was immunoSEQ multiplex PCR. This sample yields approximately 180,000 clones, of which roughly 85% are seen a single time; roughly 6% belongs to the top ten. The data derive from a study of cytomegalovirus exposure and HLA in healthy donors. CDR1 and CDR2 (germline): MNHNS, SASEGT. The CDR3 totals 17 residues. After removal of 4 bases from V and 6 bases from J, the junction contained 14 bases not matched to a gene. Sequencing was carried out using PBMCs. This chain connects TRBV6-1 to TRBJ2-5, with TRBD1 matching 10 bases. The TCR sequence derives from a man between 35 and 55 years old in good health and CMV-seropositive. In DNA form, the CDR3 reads TGTGCCAGCAGTGGGATAATGACAGGGGGCGCCATTAAGACCCAGTACTTC. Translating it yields CASSGIMTGGAIKTQYF.